This TCR beta chain emerged from a study of blood T cell repertoires in COVID-19 (TCRdb year 2020). The study in broad terms: Samples covering the acute and convalescent phases of COVID-19 were provided by collaborators in the United States, Italy and Spain. Deeply sampled blood TCRbeta repertoires from subjects exposed to, actively infected with, or recovered from COVID-19 were included in the dataset. The repertoires were made available in a free public database intended to serve as a resource for research on the immune response to SARS-CoV-2. Where available, HLA class I and class II types were obtained from metadata supplied by the sample provider rather than from assay-based typing. Sample metadata almost always included a de-identified subject ID, COVID-19 status, age in years and sex. The material from the prospective study consisted of cDNA or gDNA derived from T cells, B-cell-depleted T cells, or PBMCs. The samples were drawn from two sources: the first 160 participants of the ongoing ImmuneRACE study, and over 950 subjects contributed by 6 global collaborators. Here is what the overall study found, with its caveats: How much clinical and demographic metadata was included differed by source and by participant, and the metadata was provided uncurated.

Worth noting for this clone: Its antigen is not yet known. Per-base qualities were not stored, and no clone one base away is much larger.

TCRbeta CDR3 regions were amplified from genomic DNA using the immunoSEQ Assay, a bias-controlled multiplex PCR. In the authors' own workflow: The number of nucleated cells in each sample was estimated from the amplification of reference gene primers within the assay. To quantify the absolute abundance of each unique TCRbeta CDR3 rearrangement, sequence reads were collapsed and filtered. For each sample, productive Simpson clonality was calculated by taking the square root of Simpson's diversity index across productive rearrangements. TCRdb limited this immuneACCESS table to in-frame rearrangements with V and J called. A share of clones is missing; checked studies link under half to unresolved V genes, and the rest is unexplained. V, J and clone size derive from that table, while D and trimming were established from the DNA sequence. The sample table records approximately 70,000 clones; 80% to 95% of these occur just once. Around 2.6% of the sample is held by the ten biggest clonotypes.

One collaborating source in Seattle enrolled patients during active infection and followed them longitudinally through the course of disease. Each collaborating institution followed its own protocols to collect whole blood in K2EDTA tubes. Collaborator samples were shipped for TCRbeta analysis as frozen whole blood, isolated PBMCs, or DNA extracted from either sample type. The junction shows trimming of 4 bases on V and 5 bases on J, plus 11 bases between the germline ends. The CDR3 goes from the cysteine to the phenylalanine over 13 residues. The sequence is cut down to CDR3 DNA, 39 bases in frame from base 1. Taken from the germline V gene, the CDR1 and CDR2 loops are SGHNT and YENEEA.

Sample: peripheral blood. The clonotype originates from a man aged 45 to 65 with COVID-19, enrolled during active disease. The chain links TRBV11-3 with TRBJ2-5; D gene: possibly TRBD1, on 6 matching bases. The sequence in DNA is TGTGCCAGCAGCTCCACAGGGTCGGAGACCCAGTACTTC. Its protein is CASSSTGSETQYF.